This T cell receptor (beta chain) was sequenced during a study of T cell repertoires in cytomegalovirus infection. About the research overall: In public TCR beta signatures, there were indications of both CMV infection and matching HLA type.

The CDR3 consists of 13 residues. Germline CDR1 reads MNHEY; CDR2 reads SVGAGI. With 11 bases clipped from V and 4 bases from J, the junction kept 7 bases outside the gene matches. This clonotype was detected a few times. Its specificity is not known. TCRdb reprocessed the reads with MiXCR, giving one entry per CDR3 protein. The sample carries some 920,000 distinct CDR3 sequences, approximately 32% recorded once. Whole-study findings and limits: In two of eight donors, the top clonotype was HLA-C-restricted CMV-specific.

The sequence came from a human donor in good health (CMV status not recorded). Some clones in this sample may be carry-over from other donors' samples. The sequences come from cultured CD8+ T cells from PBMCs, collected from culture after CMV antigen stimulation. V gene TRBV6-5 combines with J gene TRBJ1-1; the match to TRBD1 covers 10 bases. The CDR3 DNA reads TGTGCCGTTAGGACAGGGGGAATCACTGAAGCTTTCTTT. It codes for CAVRTGGITEAFF.